This T cell receptor beta chain was profiled in a study of neurological immune-mediated disorders. The cDNA came from 5'RACE, which used 10-nucleotide random UMIs. TCRdb re-called the 5' RACE reads with MiXCR, one entry per CDR3 protein. The sample comprises around 130,000 distinct CDR3 sequences, about 3.2% of which are singletons, and 1.3% rests with the top ten. Study-wide points: HTLV-1-associated myelopathy showed the most TCR clonal expansion; multiple sclerosis the least, below healthy controls. The absence of any CDR3 amino acid sequence shared by expanded clones across subjects suggests that repertoires were private in all groups.

There are many counts of this clonotype. Antigen unknown. V was shortened by 2 bases and J by 11 bases, with 14 bases between the two germline ends. CDR1 is SGHKS and CDR2 is YYEKEE in the germline V gene (reference sequence). The CDR3 has 13 amino acids. The sequenced sample was PBMCs. The chain joins TRBV5-5 to TRBJ2-1; D may be TRBD1 or TRBD2 (5 bases each). The clonotype comes from a woman aged 25 to 39 with multiple sclerosis. CDR3 region: CASSFGTPQQQFF. The CDR3 DNA follows: TGTGCCAGCAGCTTTGGGACCCCACAGCAGCAGTTCTTC.